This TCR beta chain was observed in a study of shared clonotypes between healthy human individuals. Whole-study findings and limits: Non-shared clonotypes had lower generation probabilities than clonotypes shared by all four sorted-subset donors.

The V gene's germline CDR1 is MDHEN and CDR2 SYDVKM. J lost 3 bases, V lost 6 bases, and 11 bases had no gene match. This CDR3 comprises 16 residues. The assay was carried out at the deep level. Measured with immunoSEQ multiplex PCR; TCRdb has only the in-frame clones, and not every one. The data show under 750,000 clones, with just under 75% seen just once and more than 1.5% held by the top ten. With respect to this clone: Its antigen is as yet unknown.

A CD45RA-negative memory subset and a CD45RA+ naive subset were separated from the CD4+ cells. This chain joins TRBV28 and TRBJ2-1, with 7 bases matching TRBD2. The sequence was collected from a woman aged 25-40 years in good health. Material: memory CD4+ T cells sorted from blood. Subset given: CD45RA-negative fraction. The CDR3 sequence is CASSREAAGVYNEQFF. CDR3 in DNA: TGTGCCAGCAGCCGGGAGGCGGCAGGAGTCTACAATGAGCAGTTCTTC.